One sample yielded the 22 T cell receptor beta chains listed below, sequenced in a study of T cells of healthy individuals. TCRdb reanalysed the 5' RACE reads using MiXCR and keeps one entry per CDR3 protein. The repertoire holds 40,000 to 60,000 distinct CDR3 sequences, with 14% to 15% as singletons. The receptors derive from a human donor in good health.

The chain recombines TRBV23-1 with TRBJ2-3; 10 bases line up with TRBD2. TRBV23-1 is filed as an ORF, its function uncertain. The CDR3 contains 16 residues. V lost 4 bases and J lost 5; bases outside the gene matches: 9. The CDR3: CASSPPSGGLRDTQYF. The CDR3 coding sequence is TGCGCCAGCAGTCCTCCTAGCGGGGGCTTACGAGATACGCAGTATTTT.

This clonotype has only a few counts. The genes are TRBV5-1 and TRBJ2-1; D not certain. Germline loops: CDR1 SGHRS, CDR2 YFSETQ. V was shortened by 4 bases and J by 7 bases, with 15 bases between the two germline ends. This CDR3 region has 14 residues. CDR3 loop: CASSPDAVGNEQFF. The CDR3 bases are TGCGCCAGCAGCCCGGACGCCGTCGGGAATGAGCAGTTCTTC.

The chain is built from TRBV7-6 and TRBJ2-1, with D maybe TRBD1 (6 bases). The CDR3 covers 15 residues. Germline lookup yields CDR1 SGHVS and CDR2 FNYEAQ. Trimming shortened V by 1 base and J by 6 bases, and 13 bases separated the two germline ends. In DNA, the CDR3 is TGTGCCAGCAGCTTAGTTTGGGGGCCCCGCAATGAGCAGTTCTTC. This encodes CASSLVWGPRNEQFF.

This clonotype was seen only a few times. The rearrangement joins TRBV6-2 or TRBV6-3 to TRBJ1-4; weak D call: TRBD1 (5 bases). In germline, CDR1 is MNHEY, CDR2 SVGEGT. There are 14 residues in the CDR3. Trimming took off 6 bases at V and 2 bases at J, with 10 bases between the two ends. The CDR3 is CASSRDGTNEKLFF. As DNA, the CDR3 is TGTGCCAGCAGCAGGGACGGGACTAATGAAAAACTGTTTTTT.

Remarks on this clonotype: A read error is possible here, since a much larger clone lies one base away. This chain uses TRBV7-2 with TRBJ2-2, with unresolved D. This CDR3 has 12 residues. Germline CDR1 SGHTA, CDR2 FQGNSA. Trimming pared 1 base from V and 6 bases from J, leaving 3 bases between. This chain's CDR3 is CASSLEPGELFF. The CDR3 DNA follows: TGTGCCAGCAGCTTAGAGCCCGGGGAGCTGTTTTTT.

This clonotype has ten or more counts. The chain has TRBV2 and TRBJ1-2; D is perhaps TRBD1 (5 bases). Trimming removed 8 bases from V and 7 bases from J, with 11 bases in between. Germline V CDR1 and CDR2: SNHLY, FYNNEI. This CDR3 spans 11 amino acids. CDR3 bases: TGTGCCAGCTCCAGGGCGCCTGGCTACACCTTC. Translated: CASSRAPGYTF.

This clonotype occurred many times. This rearrangement joins TRBV4-1 to TRBJ2-7; 7 bases agree with TRBD1. Germline loops: CDR1 MGHRA, CDR2 YSYEKL. Trimming cost V 4 bases and J 0 bases; bases outside gene matches: 12. CDR3 length: 17 residues. The CDR3 bases are TGCGCCAGCAGCCGCCTAACGCTTACAGGGGTCTCCTACGAGCAGTACTTC. As protein: CASSRLTLTGVSYEQYF.

In its sample, this clonotype was seen many times. This chain links TRBV10-3 with TRBJ2-7; 9 bases map to TRBD1. Germline loops: CDR1 ENHRY, CDR2 SYGVKD. The CDR3 is 14 residues long. The V and J ends lost 4 bases and 3 bases, in that order; junction bases with no gene match: 4. The CDR3 nucleotides are TGTGCCATCAGTGGGGGGGACAGGGACTACGAGCAGTACTTC. As protein: CAISGGDRDYEQYF.

The chain couples TRBV24-1 to TRBJ2-3; D gene uncertain. The CDR3 is 12 residues long. Germline loops: CDR1 KGHDR, CDR2 SFDVKD. V gave up 4 bases and J gave up 0 bases, with 1 base separating them. In DNA form, the CDR3 reads TGTGCCACCAGTGACAGCACAGATACGCAGTATTTT. Amino acids: CATSDSTDTQYF.

For this clonotype: Given a much more abundant clone one base away, this may be a read error. The genes are TRBV7-2 and TRBJ1-4; possibly TRBD1 for D (6 bases). This CDR3 is 14 amino acids long. Germline V CDR1 and CDR2: SGHTA, FQGNSA. CDR3 loop: CASSALTGSEELFF. CDR3 DNA: TGTGCCAGCAGCGCACTAACAGGGAGTGAAGAACTGTTTTTT.

The rearrangement links TRBV5-1 to TRBJ2-3; 10 bases agree with TRBD2. This CDR3 comprises 16 residues. Germline V gene lookup returns CDR1 SGHRS and CDR2 YFSETQ. The J segment lost 6 bases and the V segment lost 1 base, leaving 8 bases of the junction unmatched. CDR3 in amino acids: CASSLTSGAYSDTQYF. The CDR3 DNA follows: TGCGCCAGCAGCTTGACTAGCGGGGCGTATTCGGATACGCAGTATTTT. The full variable domain, rest sourced from reference TRBV5-1 and TRBJ2-3, is KAGVTQTPRYLIKTRGQQVTLSCSPISGHRSVSWYQQTPGQGLQFLFEYFSETQRNKGNFPGRFSGRQFSNSRSEMNVSTLELGDSALYLCASSLTSGAYSDTQYFGPGTRLTVL.

At least ten counts were recorded for this clonotype. The chain couples TRBV20-1 to TRBJ1-1, with 9 nucleotides matching TRBD1. Trimming took 6 bases from V and 2 from J; bases not matched to a gene: 10. The CDR3 spans 15 residues. Germline V gene sequence: CDR1 DFQATT, CDR2 SNEGSKA (reference sequence). The CDR3 region is CSARGTDRGNTEAFF. CDR3 DNA: TGCAGTGCGAGGGGAACGGACAGGGGAAACACTGAAGCTTTCTTT.

This clonotype was seen a few times. The V and J genes are TRBV24-1 and TRBJ2-2, with unresolved D. Germline CDR1 KGHDR, CDR2 SFDVKD. This CDR3 spans 12 amino acids. The CDR3 region is CAPGEDTGELFF. CDR3 nucleotide sequence: TGTGCTCCCGGAGAGGACACCGGGGAGCTGTTTTTT.

This clonotype has at least ten counts. This chain links TRBV29-1 with TRBJ1-4; TRBD1 is a possible D gene (6 bases). Germline CDR1 and CDR2: SQVTM and ANQGSEA. The CDR3 spans 14 residues. The V end lost 0 bases, the J end lost 7 bases, and 12 bases lay between the germline ends. The DNA for the CDR3 is TGCAGCGTTGAAGATCCCAGGGGAGGTGAAAAACTGTTTTTT. It is translated as CSVEDPRGGEKLFF.

This clonotype is labeled large. The rearrangement joins TRBV6-1 to TRBJ1-2; tentatively, D is TRBD1 (6 bases). CDR1 and CDR2 from the germline V gene are MNHNS and SASEGT. This CDR3 region has 15 residues. Trimming cost V 5 bases and J 6 bases, with 19 bases left between them. CDR3 region: CASSPSEQGRNGYTF. CDR3 coding DNA: TGTGCCAGCAGTCCTTCCGAACAGGGTAGGAATGGCTACACCTTC.

This clonotype showed up many times. V and J are TRBV7-2 and TRBJ1-2, with D perhaps TRBD1 (5 bases). Per the germline V gene, CDR1 is SGHTA and CDR2 is FQGNSA. This CDR3 region has 11 residues. V shed 10 bases and J shed 7 bases, with 13 bases lying between them. CDR3 DNA sequence: TGTGCCACCTCAGGGAGGGGTGGCTACACCTTC. It yields the protein CATSGRGGYTF. Based on the CDR3 plus reference TRBV7-2 and TRBJ1-2, the full variable domain is GAGVSQSPSNKVTEKGKDVELRCDPISGHTALYWYRQSLGQGLEFLIYFQGNSAPDKSGLPSDRFSAERTGGSVSTLTIQRTQQEDSAVYLCATSGRGGYTFGSGTRLTVV.

This clonotype was picked up many times. V gene TRBV12-3 or TRBV12-4 combines with J gene TRBJ2-3; a possible D gene is TRBD2 (6 bases). V lost 5 bases and J lost 9, with 15 bases in between. CDR3 length: 13 amino acids. CDR3 nucleotide sequence: TGTGCCAGCAGTCCTTCCCCTAGCGAGACGCAGTATTTT. This sequence encodes CASSPSPSETQYF.

As concerns this clonotype: A clone one base away is much larger, so this may be a read error. The chain joins TRBV29-1 to TRBJ1-1; D remains unclear. The germline CDR1 and CDR2 sequences are SQVTM and ANQGSEA. V shed 4 bases and J shed 4 bases, with 7 bases lying between them. This CDR3 has 11 residues. CDR3 protein: CSVAQSTEAFF. CDR3 sequence (DNA): TGCAGCGTTGCCCAGAGCACTGAAGCTTTCTTT.

The rearrangement links TRBV20-1 to TRBJ1-3; 7 bases fit TRBD1. This CDR3 is 16 amino acids long. The J segment lost 4 bases and the V segment lost 4 bases, leaving 13 bases of the junction unmatched. Germline loops: CDR1 DFQATT, CDR2 SNEGSKA (reference sequence). CDR3 nucleotides: TGCAGTGCTAAACAGGGGCGCAATATCTTAGGAAACACCATATATTTT. It codes for CSAKQGRNILGNTIYF.

The sample holds many counts of this clonotype. V and J are TRBV7-2 and TRBJ1-2; no definite D call. The V and J ends lost 2 bases and 6 bases respectively, with 22 bases between them. The CDR3 has 17 amino acids. Looked up from germline, CDR1 is SGHTA and CDR2 is FQGNSA. DNA of the CDR3: TGTGCCAGCAGCTTACTGGTGTCGGGCAAGGAGCGGAATGGCTACACCTTC. It encodes CASSLLVSGKERNGYTF.

The chain is built from TRBV12-3 or TRBV12-4 and TRBJ2-3; D remains unclear. CDR3 size: 15 residues. With 3 bases removed from V and 2 bases from J, the gap between germline ends came to 12 bases. CDR3 nucleotide sequence: TGTGCCAGCAGTTTTGCTGGGATCCCCACAGATACGCAGTATTTT. It is translated as CASSFAGIPTDTQYF.

At least ten counts were recorded for this clonotype. This chain connects TRBV5-8 to TRBJ2-1; 12 bases are shared with TRBD1. The CDR3 covers 16 residues. Germline assignment: CDR1 SGHTS and CDR2 YDEGEE. V dropped 4 bases and J dropped 6; count of bases not matched to a gene: 8. This CDR3 reads CASSAPPGQGANEQFF. As DNA, the CDR3 is TGTGCCAGCAGCGCCCCACCGGGACAGGGGGCCAATGAGCAGTTCTTC.